The 6 T cell receptor beta chains given below trace back to one sample, sequenced in a study of blood T cell repertoires in COVID-19 (dated by TCRdb to between 2020 and 2021). Library method: the immunoSEQ multiplex PCR assay. The table was pulled from immuneACCESS by TCRdb, which kept in-frame rearrangements only. Such tables lose some clones; where checked, under half of the loss comes from unresolved V genes, and the rest has no known cause. The sample table holds some 270,000 clones, of which around 90% were seen once. Clones ranked in the top ten supply 1.5% to 2% of the sample. Sequencing was performed on PBMCs or T cells enriched from blood (not recorded which). Receptor source: a woman aged 40 to 49 who had recovered from COVID-19.

The chain combines TRBV11-2 with TRBJ2-2; 11 nucleotides line up with TRBD2. This CDR3 has 18 amino acids. After removal of 5 bases from V and 1 base from J, the junction contained 9 bases not matched to a gene. Germline-derived CDR1 and CDR2 are SGHAT and FQNNGV. DNA of the CDR3: TGTGCCAGCAGCCCAGGGACTGGACTAGCGGGGAACACCGGGGAGCTGTTTTTT. It is translated as CASSPGTGLAGNTGELFF.

The CDR3 protein is CASSIDPGTGFNQPQHF. CDR3 coding DNA: TGTGCCAGTAGTATAGACCCCGGGACAGGGTTCAATCAGCCCCAGCATTTT. V gene TRBV19 combines with J gene TRBJ1-5; 9 bases fit TRBD1. Germline V gives CDR1 LNHDA, CDR2 SQIVND (reference sequence). This CDR3 is built from 17 residues. After removal of 0 bases from V and 3 bases from J, the junction contained 6 bases not matched to a gene.

This chain joins TRBV12-5 and TRBJ1-4; TRBD1 matches at 7 bases. CDR1 and CDR2 from the germline V gene are LGHNT and FRNRAP. The CDR3 spans 14 residues. CDR3 nucleotide sequence: TGTGTTTCCGGCTACAGGGGTTCTAATGAAAAACTGTTTTTT. Residues: CVSGYRGSNEKLFF.

The genes are TRBV6-5 and TRBJ2-6; D is unresolved. Germline CDR1 MNHEY, CDR2 SVGAGI. The CDR3 length is 13 residues. Trimming pared 8 bases from V and 0 bases from J, leaving 5 bases between. The CDR3 loop is CASWASGANVLTF. The CDR3 nucleotides are TGTGCCAGCTGGGCCTCTGGGGCCAACGTCCTGACTTTC.

The chain uses TRBV7-9 and TRBJ2-4; D unresolved. Germline CDR1 is SEHNR and CDR2 is FQNEAQ (reference sequence). V was trimmed by 7 bases and J by 3 bases, leaving 7 bases between them. The CDR3 contains 12 residues. The CDR3 region is CASTDNKNIQYF. In DNA, the CDR3 is TGTGCCAGCACAGACAACAAAAACATTCAGTACTTC. The whole variable domain, remainder taken from reference TRBV7-9 and TRBJ2-4, is DTGVSQNPRHKITKRGQNVTFRCDPISEHNRLYWYRQTLGQGPEFLTYFQNEAQLEKSRLLSDRFSAERPKGSFSTLEIQRTEQGDSAMYLCASTDNKNIQYFGAGTRLSVL.

V gene TRBV11-2 combines with J gene TRBJ2-2, with 8 bases identical to TRBD2. Germline V CDR1 and CDR2: SGHAT, FQNNGV. The CDR3 covers 18 residues. Germline trimming cut 5 bases from V and 3 bases from J; bases unmatched to any gene: 14. CDR3 amino acids: CASSLQPRGVPYTGELFF. The CDR3 coding sequence is TGTGCCAGCAGCCTCCAACCGCGGGGGGTACCGTACACCGGGGAGCTGTTTTTT.